Sequencing of this T cell receptor beta chain was carried out in a study of blood T cell repertoires in COVID-19. In Seattle, patients joined the study during active infection and were tracked longitudinally. Trimming cost V 2 bases and J 7 bases, with 23 bases left between them. This CDR3 region has 17 residues. Germline V lookup: CDR1 MNHNS, CDR2 SASEGT. As originally analysed: Researchers report that nucleated cell counts were estimated from reference gene primer amplification. The data were produced by immunoSEQ multiplex PCR, yet TCRdb's version contains in-frame clones alone and is incomplete. That table supplies the V and J calls and clone size; D and trimming were determined from the DNA. The sample includes around 310,000 clones, almost 90% of them seen just once.

The gene calls are TRBV6-1 and TRBJ1-1; D is unclear. The sequence derives from a woman aged 35 to 49 with COVID-19, enrolled during active disease. The source material was peripheral blood. This CDR3 reads CASSEPGGGYEWGEAFF. CDR3 sequence (DNA): TGTGCCAGCAGTGAACCGGGAGGCGGGTACGAGTGGGGTGAAGCTTTCTTT.